This is a list of T cell receptor beta chains from one sample in a study of siplizumab effects on memory and regulatory T cells. Sequencing was performed with immunoSEQ multiplex PCR; in TCRdb, only in-frame clones are kept and a portion is missing. The sample carries about 100,000 clones, 85% to 95% recorded once. Sequenced material: non-Treg CD4+ T cells sorted from blood. The receptors shown here come from a human donor in good health. Each CDR3 is given with its conserved first and last residue. A D gene is named only where the DNA matches it firmly. Only some rows state a clone size, as once, few, many or a class for expanded clones.

v_call,clone_size,d_call,j_call,cdr3_aa,cdr3_nt
TRBV30,NA,NA,TRBJ2-6,CAWSFGSGANVLTF,TGTGCCTGGAGTTTTGGCTCTGGGGCCAACGTCCTGACTTTC
TRBV28,NA,TRBD1,TRBJ2-7,CASSFDRGFNEQYF,TGTGCCAGCAGTTTTGACAGGGGGTTCAACGAGCAGTACTTC
TRBV18,NA,NA,TRBJ1-1,CASLGTQNTEAFF,TGTGCCAGCCTCGGGACACAGAACACTGAAGCTTTCTTT
TRBV19,NA,NA,TRBJ2-1,CASSTSGPVVNEQFF,TGTGCCAGTAGTACCTCGGGACCAGTCGTGAATGAGCAGTTCTTC
TRBV20-1,NA,NA,TRBJ1-3,CSAPRRNTIYF,TGCAGTGCTCCGAGACGAAACACCATATATTTT
TRBV11-1,NA,NA,TRBJ2-5,CASSLKGDWIWTQYF,TGTGCCAGCAGCTTAAAGGGAGACTGGATTTGGACCCAGTACTTC
TRBV5-6,NA,NA,TRBJ1-1,CASSSGYSVFNTEAFF,TGTGCCAGCAGCTCCGGGTACAGCGTATTCAACACTGAAGCTTTCTTT
TRBV5-1,NA,TRBD2,TRBJ2-7,CASGLAEPYEQYF,TGCGCCAGCGGACTAGCGGAGCCCTACGAGCAGTACTTC
TRBV6-6,once,TRBD2,TRBJ2-3,CASSARLAGGIDTQYF,TGTGCCAGCAGCGCCAGACTAGCGGGAGGGATAGATACGCAGTATTTT
TRBV6-1,once,TRBD2,TRBJ2-1,CASRTPVAGFNEQFF,TGTGCCAGCAGGACCCCAGTAGCGGGATTTAATGAGCAGTTCTTC
TRBV7-3,NA,NA,TRBJ2-7,CASSRFVAGEQYF,TGTGCCAGCAGCCGATTTGTGGCGGGCGAGCAGTACTTC
TRBV30,NA,TRBD1,TRBJ1-5,CAWSVGWTGRVNSNQPQHF,TGTGCCTGGAGTGTAGGATGGACAGGGAGGGTTAACAGCAATCAGCCCCAGCATTTT
TRBV28,NA,NA,TRBJ1-3,CASSPPSGNTIYF,TGTGCCAGCAGTCCGCCCTCTGGAAACACCATATATTTT
TRBV10-1,NA,TRBD2,TRBJ2-1,CASSGTSGSNEQFF,TGCGCCAGCAGCGGGACTAGCGGGAGCAATGAGCAGTTCTTC
TRBV7-2,NA,NA,TRBJ1-2,CASSLLLANYGYTF,TGTGCCAGCAGCTTACTATTAGCTAACTATGGCTACACCTTC
TRBV19,NA,TRBD1,TRBJ1-2,CASSTDRVSYGYTF,TGTGCCAGTAGTACAGACAGGGTTTCGTACGGCTACACCTTC
TRBV11-2,NA,TRBD1,TRBJ2-7,CASSLSLPRQGAYEQYF,TGTGCCAGCAGCCTCTCATTACCCAGACAGGGGGCCTACGAGCAGTACTTC